This TCR beta chain came from a study of T cells in tumors after PD-1 blockade. In the study overall: Excluded were patients with checkpoint blockade, immunosuppressants, or radiotherapy or other anti-cancer therapy within 4 weeks. Some patients also took daily vismodegib 150 mg during anti-PD-1 treatment. Peripheral blood samples averaged approximately 35,000 unique clonotypes and some 120,000 templates.

Trimming shortened V by 4 bases and J by 7 bases, and 18 bases separated the two germline ends. Germline V gene lookup returns CDR1 SGHKS and CDR2 YYEKEE (reference sequence). CDR3 size: 14 residues. Tumor or blood genomic DNA was sequenced, with inputs of about 600 ng to 6,004 ng. Produced via immunoSEQ multiplex PCR; TCRdb's table is partial and in-frame only. The table shows approximately 60,000 clones, with roughly 70% occurring only once. The chain couples TRBV5-5 to TRBJ2-7; D possibly matches TRBD1 or TRBD2 (7 bases each). The receptor comes from a human donor with basal cell carcinoma. The sequenced sample was PBMCs, obtained after anti-PD-1 treatment. The CDR3 loop reads CASSPQGGAWEQYF. The CDR3 DNA reads as TGTGCCAGCAGCCCCCAGGGGGGGGCCTGGGAGCAGTACTTC.